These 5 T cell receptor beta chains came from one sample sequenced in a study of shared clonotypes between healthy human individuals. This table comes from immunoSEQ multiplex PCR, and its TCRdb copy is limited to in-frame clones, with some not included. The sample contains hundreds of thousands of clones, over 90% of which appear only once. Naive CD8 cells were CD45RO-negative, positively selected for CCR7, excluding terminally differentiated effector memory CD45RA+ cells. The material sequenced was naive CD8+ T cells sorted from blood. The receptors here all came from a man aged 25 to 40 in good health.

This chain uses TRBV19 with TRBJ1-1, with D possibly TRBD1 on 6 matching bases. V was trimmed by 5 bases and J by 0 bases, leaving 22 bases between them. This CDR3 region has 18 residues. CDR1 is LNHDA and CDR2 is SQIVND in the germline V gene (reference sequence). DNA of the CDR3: TGTGCCAGTAGTTGTGCCGAAGGACAGAACCTCATGAACACTGAAGCTTTCTTT. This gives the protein CASSCAEGQNLMNTEAFF.

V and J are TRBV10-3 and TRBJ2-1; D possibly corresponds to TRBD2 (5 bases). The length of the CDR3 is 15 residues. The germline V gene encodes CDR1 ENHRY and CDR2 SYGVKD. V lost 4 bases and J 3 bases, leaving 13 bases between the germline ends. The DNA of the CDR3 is TGTGCCATCAGTGCCGAGGACTCGAACTACAATGAGCAGTTCTTC. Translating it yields CAISAEDSNYNEQFF.

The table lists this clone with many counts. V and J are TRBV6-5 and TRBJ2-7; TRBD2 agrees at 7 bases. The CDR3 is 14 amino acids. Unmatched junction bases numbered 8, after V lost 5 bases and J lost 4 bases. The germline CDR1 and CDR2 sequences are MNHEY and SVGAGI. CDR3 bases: TGTGCCAGCAGTGGGGGGGGGTCCTCATACGAGCAGTACTTC. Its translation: CASSGGGSSYEQYF.

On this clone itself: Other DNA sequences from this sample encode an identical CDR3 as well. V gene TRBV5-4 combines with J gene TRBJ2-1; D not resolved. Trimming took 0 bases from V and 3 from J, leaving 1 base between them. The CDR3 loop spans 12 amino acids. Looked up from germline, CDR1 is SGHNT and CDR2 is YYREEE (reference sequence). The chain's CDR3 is CASSLDYNEQFF. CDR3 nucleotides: TGTGCCAGCAGCTTGGACTACAATGAGCAGTTCTTC.

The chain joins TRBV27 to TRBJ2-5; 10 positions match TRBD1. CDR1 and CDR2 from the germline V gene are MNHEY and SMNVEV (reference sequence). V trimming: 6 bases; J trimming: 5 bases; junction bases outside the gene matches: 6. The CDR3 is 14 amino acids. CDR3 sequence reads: CASSGTGEKETQYF. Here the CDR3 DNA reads TGTGCCAGCAGCGGGACAGGGGAAAAGGAGACCCAGTACTTC.